This entry lists 15 T cell receptor beta chains sequenced from one sample in a study of T cell clusters in autoimmune cytopenias. TRB amplification used 250 ng of peripheral blood genomic DNA. One tube held mixed TRB-A and TRB-B primer pools for touch-down PCR. TCRdb re-called the multiplex PCR reads and gives one entry per CDR3 protein, without DNA. This sample contains 4,000 to 6,500 distinct CDR3 sequences. Sequencing used peripheral blood. The receptors here all came from a human donor with an autoimmune cytopenia or autoimmune hepatitis (not recorded which).

Its frequency marks this clonotype as medium-sized. This sequence joins TRBV6-5 and TRBJ2-3; no DNA is available, so the TRBD1 call from TCRdb remains unchecked. CDR3 length: 15 amino acids. Germline values: CDR1 MNHEY, CDR2 SVGAGI. The CDR3 protein is CASSYAGDPTDTQYF.

The J gene is TRBJ2-1, the V gene TRBV12-5; TCRdb designates TRBD1, a call that cannot be tested without DNA. The CDR3 totals 14 residues. The germline V gene has CDR1 LGHNT and CDR2 FRNRAP. CDR3: CASGLWRTGAEQFF.

The chain employs TRBV27 and TRBJ2-7; TCRdb designates TRBD2, a call that cannot be tested without DNA. Germline CDR1 MNHEY, CDR2 SMNVEV (reference sequence). This CDR3 is 16 amino acids long. The CDR3: CASSPYSSGSIYEQYF.

This clonotype ranks as medium-sized in terms of frequency. This chain uses TRBV6-5 with TRBJ1-2. The CDR3 is 14 residues long. Germline values: CDR1 MNHEY, CDR2 SVGAGI. CDR3: CASSYSYPNYGYTF.

This clonotype is deemed medium-sized by its frequency. The chain recombines TRBV30 with TRBJ2-5. The CDR3 is 13 residues long. Germline-derived CDR1 and CDR2 are GTSNPN and SVGIG (reference sequence). This chain's CDR3 is CAWSVLMGETQYF.

This clonotype is called medium-sized based on its frequency. The chain recombines TRBV19 with TRBJ2-2. The CDR3 runs to 15 residues. Germline CDR1 reads LNHDA; CDR2 reads SQIVND (reference sequence). The CDR3 sequence: CASSILQPNTGELFF. The variable domain in full, completed from reference TRBV19 and TRBJ2-2, reads DGGITQSPKYLFRKEGQNVTLSCEQNLNHDAMYWYRQDPGQGLRLIYYSQIVNDFQKGDIAEGYSVSREKKESFPLTVTSAQKNPTAFYLCASSILQPNTGELFFGEGSRLTVL.

This chain joins TRBV12-3 or TRBV12-4 and TRBJ2-5; TCRdb names TRBD2, which stays unverified in the absence of DNA. The CDR3 is 14 residues long. Here the CDR3 reads CASSLGLPRETQYF.

Judged by frequency, this clonotype is hyperexpanded (1% or more). This chain connects TRBV5-5 to TRBJ1-2. Germline-derived CDR1 and CDR2 are SGHKS and YYEKEE (reference sequence). The CDR3 contains 15 residues. This CDR3 reads CASSLVAGGWNGYTF.

Its frequency marks this clonotype as medium-sized. The CDR3 sequence: CSVGTGNYGYTF. The chain employs TRBV29-1 and TRBJ1-2; TCRdb selects TRBD1, and the lack of DNA leaves this call unchecked. Germline values: CDR1 SQVTM, CDR2 ANQGSEA. This CDR3 comprises 12 residues.

This clonotype counts as medium-sized (0.01 to 0.1%) by frequency. The V gene is TRBV6-5, the J gene TRBJ1-2. This CDR3 contains 13 residues. In germline, CDR1 is MNHEY, CDR2 SVGAGI. The CDR3 loop reads CASSLDSNYGYTF.

The chain couples TRBV6-5 to TRBJ1-5. This CDR3 is 16 amino acids long. Germline CDR1 and CDR2: MNHEY and SVGAGI. CDR3 sequence reads: CATSDSTVYSNQPQHF.

This clonotype is called medium-sized based on its frequency. The chain recombines TRBV12-3 or TRBV12-4 with TRBJ2-3. The CDR3 totals 15 residues. CDR3 sequence: CASNRLLGSTDTQYF.

In terms of frequency, this clonotype is medium-sized. The CDR3 spells CASSLDDTSYGYTF. The V call is TRBV5-6, the J call TRBJ1-2. Germline V gene lookup returns CDR1 SGHDT and CDR2 YYEEEE. The CDR3 has 14 amino acids.

Judged by frequency, this clonotype is medium-sized. This chain connects TRBV11-2 to TRBJ1-1; TCRdb indicates TRBD1, and absent DNA this call remains unverified. The CDR3 totals 18 residues. CDR1 is SGHAT and CDR2 is FQNNGV in the germline V gene. The chain's CDR3 is CASSLERGHYWSNTEAFF. Based on the CDR3 plus reference TRBV11-2 and TRBJ1-1, the full variable domain is EAGVAQSPRYKIIEKRQSVAFWCNPISGHATLYWYQQILGQGPKLLIQFQNNGVVDDSQLPKDRFSAERLKGVDSTLKIQPAKLEDSAVYLCASSLERGHYWSNTEAFFGQGTRLTVV.

This clonotype is deemed medium-sized (0.01 to 0.1%) by its frequency. The CDR3 sequence: CAWSTGQGYEQYF. The chain combines TRBV30 with TRBJ2-7; the TCRdb D gene call, TRBD1, has no DNA to confirm it. This CDR3 comprises 13 residues. CDR1 and CDR2 from the germline V gene are GTSNPN and SVGIG (reference sequence).